Listed below are T cell receptor beta chains from one sample, sequenced in a study of shared clonotypes between healthy human individuals. The data were produced by immunoSEQ multiplex PCR, yet TCRdb's version contains in-frame clones alone and is incomplete. The sample contains roughly 2,500,000 clones, roughly 93% of which appear only once. The sequenced sample consisted of naive CD4+ T cells from PBMCs. The receptor set was obtained from a young man in good health. Some clones in this sample may be carry-over from other donors' samples. The CDR3 runs from the conserved cysteine through the conserved F or W. A D gene is named only where the DNA matches it firmly. A row's size may be missing; if present it is once, few, many or a size class.

V gene	clone size	J gene	D gene	CDR3 protein	CDR3 DNA
TRBV19	-	TRBJ2-7	-	CASSTFRHGAREQYF	TGTGCCAGTAGTACGTTTCGACACGGGGCTCGCGAGCAGTACTTC
TRBV19	-	TRBJ1-1	-	CASSISRIVNTEAFF	TGTGCCAGTAGTATCTCACGGATCGTGAACACTGAAGCTTTCTTT
TRBV7-3	-	TRBJ1-3	-	CASSLNPFGAGNTIYF	TGTGCCAGCAGCTTAAACCCTTTCGGGGCTGGAAACACCATATATTTT
TRBV2	-	TRBJ2-7	-	CASGTDYEQYF	TGTGCCAGCGGTACTGACTACGAGCAGTACTTC
TRBV5-1	-	TRBJ1-4	TRBD1	CASSLKGARSDEKLFF	TGCGCCAGCAGCTTGAAGGGGGCAAGGTCGGATGAAAAACTGTTTTTT
TRBV5-1	few	TRBJ1-1	-	CASSLEPNTEAFF	TGCGCCAGCAGCTTGGAACCGAACACTGAAGCTTTCTTT
TRBV28	-	TRBJ2-1	-	CASLGIAHNEQFF	TGTGCCAGCCTCGGGATCGCACACAATGAGCAGTTCTTC
TRBV6-1	-	TRBJ1-2	TRBD1	CASSEWAGGRYGYTF	TGTGCCAGCAGTGAATGGGCAGGGGGGAGGTATGGCTACACCTTC
TRBV27	-	TRBJ2-7	TRBD2	CASSFIFGTSGYEQYF	TGTGCCAGCAGTTTCATTTTTGGGACTAGCGGATACGAGCAGTACTTC
TRBV2	once	TRBJ2-7	-	CASSEEALNSYEQYF	TGTGCCAGCAGTGAAGAGGCACTGAATTCCTACGAGCAGTACTTC
TRBV5-4	-	TRBJ1-5	-	CASSLGGPGQPQHF	TGTGCCAGCAGCTTGGGGGGACCGGGTCAGCCCCAGCATTTT
TRBV9	-	TRBJ2-5	TRBD1	CASSVVGTGYQETQYF	TGTGCCAGCAGCGTAGTAGGGACAGGGTACCAAGAGACCCAGTACTTC
TRBV18	-	TRBJ2-5	-	CASSLGTRETQYF	TGTGCCAGCTCACTCGGGACGAGGGAGACCCAGTACTTC
TRBV19	few	TRBJ1-2	TRBD1	CASTRQGVPLHYTF	TGTGCCAGTACCCGACAGGGGGTACCCCTCCACTACACCTTC
TRBV6-6	-	TRBJ1-2	TRBD1	CASRKPTGGDGDGYTF	TGTGCCAGCAGGAAGCCCACAGGGGGGGACGGTGATGGCTACACCTTC
TRBV7-9	once	TRBJ2-1	TRBD2	CASSLGLAGGRGTYNEQFF	TGTGCCAGCAGCTTAGGGCTAGCGGGAGGCCGGGGGACCTACAATGAGCAGTTCTTC
TRBV18	-	TRBJ1-5	TRBD1	CASSPDRGYQPQHF	TGTGCCAGCTCACCGGACAGGGGGTATCAGCCCCAGCATTTT
TRBV28	-	TRBJ2-7	-	CASSLTSDEQYF	TGTGCCAGCAGTTTAACCTCTGACGAGCAGTACTTC
TRBV5-1	-	TRBJ2-1	TRBD2	CASGGLAGRNEQFF	TGCGCCAGCGGAGGACTAGCGGGACGGAATGAGCAGTTCTTC
TRBV27	-	TRBJ2-3	TRBD2	CASTTATSGTRADTQYF	TGTGCCAGCACCACCGCCACGAGCGGGACCCGGGCAGATACGCAGTATTTT
TRBV18	-	TRBJ2-4	TRBD1	CASSSGTGGSKNIQYF	TGTGCCAGCTCGTCCGGGACAGGGGGCTCCAAAAACATTCAGTACTTC
TRBV5-4	-	TRBJ2-5	TRBD2	CASSQGGTRQETQYF	TGTGCCAGCAGCCAAGGCGGGACTAGACAAGAGACCCAGTACTTC